The present T cell receptor (beta chain) was sequenced within a study of patients and donors after allogeneic stem cell transplantation. This clonotype was seen a few times. TCRdb re-analysed the RT-PCR reads in MiXCR, keeping a single row per CDR3 protein. The top ten clones hold more than 25% of a sample with about 150,000 distinct CDR3 sequences, approximately 25% of them seen once. The sequenced material came from blood, either unsorted or a sorted T cell fraction (not recorded which). The sequence came from a human donor who was either an allogeneic HSCT recipient or a stem cell or donor lymphocyte infusion donor (not recorded which). It is not recorded whose cells these are; they may come from a transplant donor.

CDR3 amino acids: CASSGQGITEAFF. CDR3 DNA sequence: TGTGCCAGCTCAGGACAGGGTATCACTGAAGCTTTCTTT. This chain joins TRBV18 and TRBJ1-1; the match to TRBD1 covers 8 bases. This CDR3 comprises 13 residues. Germline V CDR1 and CDR2: KGHSH, LQKENI. V lost 5 bases, J lost 4 bases, and 3 bases stayed unmatched.